This TCR beta chain was obtained from a study of blood T cell repertoires in COVID-19. Assay used: immunoSEQ multiplex PCR; TCRdb lists only in-frame clones, some missing. The data hold about 68,000 clones, with about 82% observed a single time. In its sample, this clone was seen once. V gave up 6 bases and J gave up 2 bases, with 14 bases separating them. The CDR3 is 14 amino acids. Germline CDR1 and CDR2: SGHRS and YFSETQ. The specimen was peripheral blood. The sequence was obtained from a man aged 50-60 years with acute or convalescent COVID-19. V is TRBV5-1 and J is TRBJ1-2; D gene ambiguous. The CDR3 spells CASKNAGKNYGYTF. CDR3 nucleotides: TGCGCCAGCAAAAACGCCGGGAAAAACTATGGCTACACCTTC.